This T cell receptor (beta chain) was recovered during a study of T cells in localized non-small cell lung cancer. Whole-study findings and limits: Paired adjacent lung recovered a median about 60 of the top 100 tumor clones. Elevated circulating T cell density in blood was associated with longer overall survival. Because sequencing included only one region (of the tumor), heterogeneity remains possible. Adjacent uninvolved lung tissue had the highest T cell clonality, exceeding tumor.

Clones were sequenced by immunoSEQ multiplex PCR, and TCRdb holds only the in-frame ones, with some missing. The data show 25,000 to 35,000 clones, 88% seen once. Germline values: CDR1 SGHVS, CDR2 FQNEAQ. The V and J ends lost 4 bases and 5 bases, in that order; junction bases with no gene match: 10. The CDR3 extends over 16 amino acids. Notes on this clone: Its antigen is as yet unknown.

The input for sequencing was peripheral blood mononuclear cells, taken before any cancer treatment. The J gene is TRBJ2-3, the V gene TRBV7-8, with TRBD2 identical over 9 bases. The receptor comes from a woman aged 40-69 years with stage III lung adenocarcinoma. The CDR3 DNA sequence: TGTGCCAGCAGCTACCCCTCCGGACTAGCGATAGATACGCAGTATTTT. As protein: CASSYPSGLAIDTQYF.